What follows is one T cell receptor beta chain and its context. This sample is part of a study of shared clonotypes between healthy human individuals. This table comes from immunoSEQ multiplex PCR, and its TCRdb copy is limited to in-frame clones, with some not included. The sample lists roughly 2.5 million clones, roughly nine tenths occurring once. This sequence originates from a man aged 18 to 30 in good health. The source material was naive CD4+ T cells sorted from blood. The subset was: CD45RA+ positively selected.

This chain's CDR3 is CASSHLRTGDGYTF. Written as DNA, the CDR3 is TGTGCCAGCAGCCACCTACGGACAGGGGATGGCTACACCTTC. The V and J genes are TRBV14 and TRBJ1-2; 9 bases align to TRBD1. Germline-derived CDR1 and CDR2 are SGHDN and FVKESK. The V gene end was trimmed by 3 bases and the J gene end by 6 bases; junction bases not matched to a gene: 5. The CDR3 has 14 residues.